The next 24 T cell receptor beta chains were all read from a single sample in a study of blood T cells in healthy people across ages. A second about 6 to 12 cycle PCR used barcoded and J-beta primers. TCRdb called the 5' RACE reads again in MiXCR, with one record for every CDR3 protein. This table holds about 1,800,000 distinct CDR3 sequences, roughly 28% found once. The sample taken for sequencing was blood. All receptors derive from a woman younger than 45 in good health.

The rearrangement joins TRBV7-3 to TRBJ2-3, with D maybe TRBD1 (6 bases). V was clipped by 5 bases and J by 4 bases, with 19 bases between them. The CDR3 has 16 amino acids. The germline gives CDR1 SGHTA, CDR2 FQGTGA. The CDR3 is CASSRFYGGDADTQYF. Written as DNA, the CDR3 is TGTGCCAGCAGCCGATTCTATGGGGGCGACGCAGATACGCAGTATTTT.

This clonotype was seen ten or more times. This chain joins TRBV6-1 and TRBJ2-5; 8 bases fit TRBD1. Trimming took 3 bases from V and 11 from J; bases not matched to a gene: 14. The CDR3 is made up of 15 amino acids. Germline V gene lookup returns CDR1 MNHNS and CDR2 SASEGT. CDR3 region: CASSDQGAQREEQYF. CDR3 DNA sequence: TGTGCCAGCAGTGATCAGGGGGCGCAGAGGGAGGAGCAGTACTTC.

The chain employs TRBV19 and TRBJ1-5, with 8 positions matching TRBD1. The V segment lost 6 bases and the J segment 1 base; nucleotides outside the gene matches: 5. Germline V gene lookup returns CDR1 LNHDA and CDR2 SQIVND (reference sequence). The CDR3 runs 15 residues. The CDR3 protein is CASRPGQVSNQPQHF. CDR3 DNA: TGTGCCAGTAGACCGGGACAGGTGAGCAATCAGCCCCAGCATTTT.

The chain is built from TRBV3-1 and TRBJ1-1; D ambiguous. In germline, CDR1 is LGHDT, CDR2 YNNKEL (reference sequence). Trimming pared 1 base from V and 6 bases from J, leaving 24 bases between. This CDR3 spans 18 amino acids. Here the CDR3 reads CASSQGPQAVWFQAEAFF. The CDR3 nucleotides read TGTGCCAGCAGCCAAGGTCCCCAGGCAGTCTGGTTTCAGGCTGAAGCTTTCTTT.

With respect to this clonotype: This may stem from a read error, because a much larger clone lies one nucleotide away. This sequence joins TRBV7-9 and TRBJ2-7, with 7 bases matching TRBD1. CDR3 length: 15 residues. With 2 bases clipped from V and 5 bases from J, the junction kept 9 bases outside the gene matches. Germline values: CDR1 SEHNR, CDR2 FQNEAQ (reference sequence). CDR3 residues: CASSLWQGEGNEQYF. CDR3 sequence (DNA): TGTGCCAGCAGCTTATGGCAGGGGGAAGGCAACGAGCAGTACTTC. The entire variable domain, with the rest obtained from reference TRBV7-9 and TRBJ2-7, is as follows: DTGVSQNPRHKITKRGQNVTFRCDPISEHNRLYWYRQTLGQGPEFLTYFQNEAQLEKSRLLSDRFSAERPKGSFSTLEIQRTEQGDSAMYLCASSLWQGEGNEQYFGPGTRLTVT.

The chain is built from TRBV25-1 and TRBJ1-6, with unresolved D. CDR3 size: 14 residues. The V end was cut by 7 bases, the J end by 4 bases, with 11 bases between. Germline-derived CDR1 and CDR2 are MGHDK and SYGVNS. DNA for the CDR3: TGTGCCAGCAAAGAGCACAGTTATAATTCACCCCTCCACTTT. Amino acid sequence: CASKEHSYNSPLHF.

With respect to this clonotype: A much larger clone lies a single base off, so this may be a read error. V is TRBV29-1 and J is TRBJ2-5; no reliable D call. Looked up from germline, CDR1 is SQVTM and CDR2 is ANQGSEA. V gave up 7 bases and J gave up 11 bases, with 20 bases separating them. The CDR3 loop spans 12 amino acids. Here the CDR3 reads CSALRHTNEQYF. The DNA for the CDR3 is TGCAGCGCCCTCCGACACACCAATGAGCAGTACTTC.

This clonotype has a handful of counts. Compared with germline, one end of the junction differs, possibly owing to a read error. The rearrangement uses TRBV20-1 and TRBJ2-6, with unresolved D. CDR1 is DFQATT and CDR2 is SNEGSKA in the germline V gene (reference sequence). The CDR3 has 13 amino acids. This CDR3 is CSAKPSGTNVLTF. CDR3 nucleotides: TGCAGTGCTAAGCCCTCTGGGACCAACGTCCTGACTTTC.

A single count supports this clonotype. Given a much more abundant clone one base away, this may be a read error. The DNA of the CDR3 is TGTGCCTGCAGCTTGCGGGAGGGCGAGCAGTACTTC. Residues: CACSLREGEQYF. The chain links TRBV5-5 to TRBJ2-4; 9 bases agree with TRBD2. The closer fit of TRBJ2-7 to the DNA end suggests the J call may be wrong. Per germline, CDR1 SGHKS and CDR2 YYEKEE (reference sequence). The CDR3 has 12 residues.

The chain employs TRBV18 and TRBJ1-4; D gene unclear. CDR1 is KGHSH and CDR2 is LQKENI in the germline V gene. Trimming took 8 bases from V and 8 from J, leaving 15 bases between them. The CDR3 is 13 amino acids. Here the CDR3 DNA reads TGTGCCAGCCGAACCCGGGAACACGAAAAACTGTTTTTT. Its translation is CASRTREHEKLFF.

This sequence joins TRBV7-2 and TRBJ1-1; no reliable D call. The V and J ends lost 3 bases and 6 bases respectively, with 11 bases between them. CDR1 is SGHTA, CDR2 FQGNSA, per germline. This CDR3 contains 13 residues. The CDR3 DNA sequence: TGTGCCAGCAGCTTTGACATTAAGGCTGAAGCTTTCTTT. It codes for CASSFDIKAEAFF.

A single count supports this clonotype. A much larger clone differs by one base, so this may be a read error. The CDR3 spells CSAAHRDPSYNEQFF. The CDR3 region has the DNA TGCAGTGCGGCTCACAGGGACCCCTCCTACAATGAGCAGTTCTTC. The rearrangement uses TRBV20-1 and TRBJ2-1; possibly TRBD1 for D (6 bases). This CDR3 region has 15 residues. The germline V gene has CDR1 DFQATT and CDR2 SNEGSKA (reference sequence). V lost 6 bases and J 0 bases, leaving 15 bases between the germline ends.

This clonotype was counted at least ten times. The rearrangement joins TRBV29-1 to TRBJ2-5; D perhaps matches TRBD1 (5 bases). The V gene lost 4 bases and the J gene lost 4 bases, with 10 bases spanning the gap. Germline values: CDR1 SQVTM, CDR2 ANQGSEA. CDR3 length: 12 residues. CDR3 residues: CSVVQGIETQYF. The CDR3 DNA is TGCAGCGTTGTGCAGGGAATAGAGACCCAGTACTTC.

This clonotype appeared many times. The chain recombines TRBV29-1 with TRBJ2-1; TRBD1 might be the D (6 bases). CDR3 length equals 13 residues. Looked up from germline, CDR1 is SQVTM and CDR2 is ANQGSEA. Trimming removed 5 bases from V and 3 bases from J, with 11 bases in between. CDR3 bases: TGCAGCGTTCCAGGGGCGCTCTACAATGAGCAGTTCTTC. As protein: CSVPGALYNEQFF.

Concerning this clonotype: One end of the junction varies from germline; a read error may be responsible. This rearrangement joins TRBV6-5 to TRBJ2-1; the D gene is possibly TRBD2 (7 bases). CDR1 is MNHEY, CDR2 SVGAGI, per germline. This CDR3 has 16 amino acids. In DNA form, the CDR3 reads TGTGTCAGCAGGGGCGGGGGCCTTACCGGGGGTAATGAGCAGTTCTTC. It encodes CVSRGGGLTGGNEQFF.

This clonotype was found a few times. The J gene is TRBJ2-5, the V gene TRBV2; D remains unclear. The germline gives CDR1 SNHLY, CDR2 FYNNEI. Trimming left V 7 bases short and J 4 bases short, with 10 bases between. The CDR3 sequence is 12 residues long. For the CDR3, the DNA is TGTGCCAGCAATTCGGAACTAGAGACCCAGTACTTC. Its translation: CASNSELETQYF.

This clonotype has just a few counts. The chain recombines TRBV20-1 with TRBJ2-3, with a weak D call TRBD1 (6 bases). V lost 5 bases and J lost 6, with 15 bases in between. Germline V CDR1 and CDR2: DFQATT, SNEGSKA (reference sequence). The CDR3 is 13 residues long. CDR3 in DNA: TGCAGTGCTCCGGGACAAGGGATCGATACGCAGTATTTT. This encodes CSAPGQGIDTQYF.

Only one count was recorded for this clonotype. Germline and junction disagree at one end, which may indicate a read error. The chain links TRBV5-1 to TRBJ2-3, with 9 bases identical to TRBD1. Per the germline V gene, CDR1 is SGHRS and CDR2 is YFSETQ. The CDR3 runs to 15 residues. CDR3 amino acids: CASSAGTGYPDTRYF. The CDR3 bases are TGCGCCAGCAGCGCCGGGACAGGGTATCCAGATACGCGGTATTTT.

As to this clonotype: The junction departs from germline at one end; a sequencing error may be responsible. The chain joins TRBV5-1 to TRBJ2-7; D is possibly TRBD2 (6 bases). Germline lookup yields CDR1 SGHRS and CDR2 YFSETQ. CDR3 size: 16 residues. Here the CDR3 reads CTSSSEGGMTPYEQYF. CDR3 DNA sequence: TGCACCAGCAGCTCCGAGGGCGGGATGACACCCTACGAGCAGTACTTC.

Regarding this clonotype: Sequence at one end of the junction differs from germline and may be a read error. The chain links TRBV18 to TRBJ2-7; perhaps TRBD2 as D (5 bases). The V gene's germline CDR1 is KGHSH and CDR2 LQKENI. The CDR3 contains 15 residues. CDR3 in DNA: TGTGCCGGCTCACCAGGAGGCTCGAGCTCCTACGAGCAGTACTTC. Its translation is CAGSPGGSSSYEQYF.

This clonotype was counted many times. The genes are TRBV14 and TRBJ2-7, with D unclear. Germline CDR1 reads SGHDN; CDR2 reads FVKESK. Trimming shortened V by 0 bases and J by 3 bases, and 15 bases separated the two germline ends. The CDR3 consists of 16 residues. CDR3 DNA sequence: TGTGCCAGCAGCCAAGATGGGCCGAATACCTTCTACGAGCAGTACTTC. It translates to CASSQDGPNTFYEQYF.

This clonotype was observed many times. V and J are TRBV11-3 and TRBJ2-1, with 10 nucleotides matching TRBD2. The CDR3 contains 15 residues. V shed 5 bases and J 8 bases; nucleotides not matched to a gene: 9. In germline, CDR1 is SGHNT, CDR2 YENEEA. CDR3 region: CASSPASGGADEQFF. DNA for the CDR3: TGTGCCAGCAGCCCCGCGAGCGGGGGGGCCGATGAGCAGTTCTTC.

CDR3 region: CASSLGGGTEQFF. CDR3 nucleotides: TGTGCCAGCAGTTTAGGGGGAGGTACAGAGCAGTTCTTC. The chain couples TRBV12-3 or TRBV12-4 to TRBJ2-1, with D maybe TRBD2 (6 bases). CDR3 length: 13 amino acids. V lost 1 base and J 10 bases, leaving 11 bases between the germline ends.

Concerning this clonotype itself: This may arise from a read error, as a much more abundant clone is one base away. V and J are TRBV20-1 and TRBJ2-5, with TRBD2 matching 11 bases. This CDR3 is 15 amino acids long. Germline V lookup: CDR1 DFQATT, CDR2 SNEGSKA (reference sequence). J gave up 7 bases and V 3 bases, and 10 bases lay outside the gene matches. CDR3 DNA sequence: TGCAGTGCTAGGCACACTAGCGGGAGAAAAGGGACCCAGTACTTC. Translation gives CSARHTSGRKGTQYF.